These T cell receptor beta chains were read from a single sample in a study of cytomegalovirus exposure and HLA in healthy donors. The assay was immunoSEQ multiplex PCR, and TCRdb's table has in-frame clones only and misses some. Of under 250,000 clones detected, roughly 84% appear once; the ten largest clones hold roughly 2%. The sample was PBMCs. The receptors originated from a young woman in good health and CMV-seropositive. The CDR3 runs from the conserved cysteine through the conserved F or W. The order of the fields is clone size, D gene, CDR3 length, V gene, J gene, CDR3 protein, CDR3 DNA. The D gene is left open where the match is weak. The size field is filled for only some rows; it gives once, few, many or a size class.

>.|.|16|TRBV27|TRBJ1-4
CASSLYRPLTNEKLFF
TGTGCCAGCAGTCTGTACAGGCCGCTTACTAATGAAAAACTGTTTTTT
>.|.|11|TRBV2|TRBJ1-1
CASSEGFEAFF
TGTGCCAGCAGCGAGGGATTCGAAGCTTTCTTT
>.|TRBD1|14|TRBV29-1|TRBJ2-5
CSVEGGQDQETQYF
TGCAGCGTTGAGGGTGGACAGGACCAAGAGACCCAGTACTTC
>.|.|13|TRBV10-2|TRBJ1-5
CASRRQGNQPQHF
TGCGCCAGCAGAAGACAGGGCAATCAGCCCCAGCATTTT
>few|.|13|TRBV2|TRBJ1-5
CANRQDSNQPQHF
TGTGCCAACCGACAGGATAGCAATCAGCCCCAGCATTTT
>few|.|12|TRBV19|TRBJ1-2
CASSFNNYGYTF
TGTGCCAGTAGTTTCAATAACTATGGCTACACCTTC
>.|TRBD2|13|TRBV27|TRBJ2-7
CATKAGVTYEQYF
TGTGCCACTAAAGCGGGAGTTACGTACGAGCAGTACTTC
>few|.|12|TRBV13|TRBJ1-2
CASSGRGYGYTF
TGTGCCAGCAGCGGCCGGGGCTATGGCTACACCTTC
>.|TRBD1|17|TRBV9|TRBJ1-3
CASSPTSGGPSGNTIYF
TGTGCCAGCAGCCCCACTTCAGGGGGCCCCTCTGGAAACACCATATATTTT
>.|TRBD1|15|TRBV6-1|TRBJ1-5
CASNSGQGENQPQHF
TGTGCCAGCAATTCTGGCCAGGGGGAAAATCAGCCCCAGCATTTT
>.|.|13|TRBV12-5|TRBJ2-2
CASATQRVGELFF
TGTGCTAGTGCAACCCAGCGGGTCGGGGAGCTGTTTTTT
>.|TRBD1|15|TRBV28|TRBJ1-5
CASSPTGGLSQPQHF
TGTGCCAGCAGTCCCACAGGGGGCTTATCTCAGCCCCAGCATTTT
>few|TRBD1|15|TRBV27|TRBJ1-2
CASSPRGRGNYGYTF
TGTGCCAGCAGCCCCAGAGGCAGGGGGAACTATGGCTACACCTTC
>.|.|12|TRBV29-1|TRBJ2-1
CRAEWRDNEQFF
TGCAGAGCGGAGTGGCGGGACAATGAGCAGTTCTTC
>.|TRBD2|14|TRBV7-2|TRBJ2-2
CASGMRERPGELFF
TGTGCCAGCGGCATGCGGGAGAGACCCGGGGAGCTGTTTTTT
>.|TRBD2|15|TRBV28|TRBJ2-3
CASSAGTSFRDTQYF
TGTGCCAGCAGCGCCGGGACTAGTTTTCGGGATACGCAGTATTTT
>.|TRBD1|11|TRBV27|TRBJ1-1
CASSKDRATFF
TGTGCCAGCAGTAAGGACAGGGCGACTTTCTTT
>.|.|16|TRBV28|TRBJ1-5
CASSLAMEYSNQPQHF
TGTGCCAGCAGTTTAGCGATGGAGTATAGCAATCAGCCCCAGCATTTT
>.|TRBD1|14|TRBV5-1|TRBJ2-5
CASNQWDRGETQYF
TGCGCCAGCAACCAATGGGACAGGGGGGAGACCCAGTACTTC
>.|.|17|TRBV25-1|TRBJ2-3
CASSELGAQTSTDTQYF
TGTGCCAGCAGTGAATTAGGGGCACAAACTAGCACAGATACGCAGTATTTT
>.|TRBD2|18|TRBV4-1|TRBJ2-7
CASSQGRGEGPETYEQYF
TGCGCCAGCAGCCAAGGCCGCGGGGAGGGACCGGAAACCTACGAGCAGTACTTC
>.|.|14|TRBV5-1|TRBJ2-3
CASSLETETDTQYF
TGCGCCAGCAGCTTGGAAACGGAGACGGATACGCAGTATTTT
>.|.|15|TRBV28|TRBJ1-5
CASNQQRFSNQPQHF
TGTGCCAGCAACCAACAAAGATTTAGCAATCAGCCCCAGCATTTT
>.|TRBD1|15|TRBV28|TRBJ1-5
CASSLRQGGNQPQHF
TGTGCCAGCAGTCTCCGTCAGGGGGGCAATCAGCCCCAGCATTTT
>.|.|15|TRBV6-5|TRBJ2-1
CASSMGSPSYNEQFF
TGTGCCAGCTCGATGGGGAGCCCCTCCTACAATGAGCAGTTCTTC